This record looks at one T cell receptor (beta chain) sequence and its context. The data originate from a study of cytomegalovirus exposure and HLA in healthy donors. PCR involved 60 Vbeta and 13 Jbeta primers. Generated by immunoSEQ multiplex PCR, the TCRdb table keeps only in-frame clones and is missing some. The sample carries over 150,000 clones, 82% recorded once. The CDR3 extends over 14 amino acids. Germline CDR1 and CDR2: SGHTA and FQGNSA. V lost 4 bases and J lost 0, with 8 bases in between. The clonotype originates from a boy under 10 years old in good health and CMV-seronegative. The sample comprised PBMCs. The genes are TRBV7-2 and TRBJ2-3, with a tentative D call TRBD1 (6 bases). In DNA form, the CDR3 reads TGTGCCAGCAGCTCCCAGGGGAGCACAGATACGCAGTATTTT. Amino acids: CASSSQGSTDTQYF.